These T cell receptor beta chains were read from a single sample in a study of OX40 agonist ivuxolimab in advanced cancers. The protocol was immunoSEQ multiplex PCR, while the TCRdb copy is restricted to in-frame clones and leaves out a portion. The sample gives about 36,000 clones, 88% of which show up once; roughly 13% is in the top ten. The sequenced sample was CD4+ or CD8+ T cells sorted from blood, obtained in a trial of the OX40 agonist ivuxolimab. These receptors originate from an adult with an advanced solid tumor such as melanoma, head and neck, liver or kidney cancer. The conserved cysteine and the conserved F or W are not part of the CDR3 here.

cdr3_length,v_call,cdr3_aa
13,TRBV5-8,ASSWGTVTYNEQF
12,TRBV7-3,ASSLTGAGETQY
12,TRBV29-1,SVDLRGRTDTQY
10,TRBV13,ASSVGLYEQY
13,TRBV4-3,ASSRGRAGANVLT
15,TRBV13,ASSFPSGRARTDTQY
13,TRBV11-2,ASTNPGDGTGELF
13,TRBV28,ASSLVTVTPYEQY
13,TRBV9,ASSVAGGGHNEQF
11,TRBV19,ASSPAANTEAF
15,TRBV4-1,ASSQDNDGFSGNTIY
15,TRBV19,ASSEKIPGPPEAEAF
13,TRBV19,ASSIATSGSYEQY
14,TRBV19,ASSSGLALSTDTQY
13,TRBV5-8,ASSSSDPPHNEQF
10,TRBV5-4,ASSHTNGELF
11,TRBV11-2,ASSLGANYGYT
15,TRBV5-8,ASSLVTLITTHNEQF
12,TRBV9,ASSVGGSTYEQY
12,TRBV5-5,ASSLRGGGDTQY
13,TRBV19,ASSIGKLGGTEAF
14,TRBV11-2,ASSLGLAGVSYEQY